The T cell receptor beta chain described here comes from a study of blood T cell repertoires in COVID-19. TCRdb keeps only in-frame clones here, not all; method: immunoSEQ multiplex PCR. This sample yields around 60,000 clones, of which around nine tenths are seen a single time; 3% to 4.5% belongs to the top ten. The source of this sequence is a man aged 65-85 years with acute or convalescent COVID-19. Specimen: peripheral blood.

As DNA, the CDR3 is TGTGCCAGCACCGGACAGGGTTCTTCTGGGGCCAACGTCCTGACTTTC. This sequence encodes CASTGQGSSGANVLTF. The V call is TRBV28, the J call TRBJ2-6, with 8 nucleotides matching TRBD1. Germline CDR1 is MDHEN and CDR2 is SYDVKM. J gave up 1 base and V 7 bases, and 6 bases lay outside the gene matches. The CDR3 loop spans 16 amino acids.